Listed here are 2 T cell receptor beta chains from one sample, sequenced in a study of siplizumab effects on memory and regulatory T cells. Here immunoSEQ multiplex PCR was the method, and the copy in TCRdb shows in-frame clones only, minus some. The sample contains roughly 68,000 clones, nearly 98% of which appear only once. Source material: naive CD8+ T cells sorted from blood. The receptor source for this set is a human donor in good health.

The chain joins TRBV29-1 to TRBJ2-5; either TRBD1 or TRBD2 may fit D (5 bases each). Trimming shortened V by 3 bases and J by 1 base, and 18 bases separated the two germline ends. Germline V gene lookup returns CDR1 SQVTM and CDR2 ANQGSEA. The CDR3 is 16 amino acids. The CDR3 sequence: CSVDGTAERAQETQYF. The DNA for the CDR3 is TGCAGCGTTGATGGGACGGCAGAGAGAGCCCAAGAGACCCAGTACTTC.

The chain employs TRBV4-1 and TRBJ2-7; 10 bases match TRBD1. Germline CDR1 and CDR2: MGHRA and YSYEKL. Trimming at V came to 2 bases and at J to 5 bases, leaving 9 bases not matched to a gene. The CDR3 is made up of 16 amino acids. The CDR3 region is CASSQYATGGTDEQYF. Written as DNA, the CDR3 is TGCGCCAGCAGCCAATACGCGACAGGGGGCACCGACGAGCAGTACTTC.